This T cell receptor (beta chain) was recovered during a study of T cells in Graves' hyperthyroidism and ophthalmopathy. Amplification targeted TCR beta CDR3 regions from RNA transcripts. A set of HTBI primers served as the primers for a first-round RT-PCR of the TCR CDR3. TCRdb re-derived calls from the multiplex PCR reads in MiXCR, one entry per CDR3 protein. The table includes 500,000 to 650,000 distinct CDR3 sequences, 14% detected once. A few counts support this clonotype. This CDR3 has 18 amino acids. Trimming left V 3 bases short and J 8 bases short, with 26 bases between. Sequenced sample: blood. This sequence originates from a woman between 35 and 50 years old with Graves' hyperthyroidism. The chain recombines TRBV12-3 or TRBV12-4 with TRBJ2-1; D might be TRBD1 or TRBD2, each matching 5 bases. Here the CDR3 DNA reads TGTGCCAGCAGTTTCGGCGTTGGGGCACGGGGTAGCTTGGATGAGCAGTTCTTC. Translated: CASSFGVGARGSLDEQFF.